Below are 20 T cell receptor beta chains sequenced from a single sample in a study of T cell responses to AZD1222 COVID-19 vaccine (dated by TCRdb to the early 2020s). Library creation used the immunoSEQ multiplex PCR assay. Sourced from immuneACCESS, this table was stored by TCRdb with only in-frame sequences that have V and J called. A share of the clones is absent; for the studies checked, an unresolved V gene accounts for under half, and the remainder has no known explanation. This sample comprises about 120,000 clones, approximately 90% of them detected only once. The ten largest clonotypes hold more than 7.5% of the sample. This specimen's time point label, interpreted: baseline before first vaccination. The material sequenced was peripheral blood, taken on day 0 of AZD1222 vaccination. These receptor sequences come from an adult in good health.

This sequence joins TRBV18 and TRBJ1-2; D call uncertain. The length of the CDR3 is 13 residues. Trimming removed 2 bases from V and 3 bases from J, with 7 bases in between. The germline CDR1 and CDR2 sequences are KGHSH and LQKENI. The chain's CDR3 is CASSPGDYYGYTF. DNA for the CDR3: TGTGCCAGCTCACCAGGAGACTACTATGGCTACACCTTC.

This clone was observed a handful of times. The chain joins TRBV5-1 to TRBJ1-2; TRBD1 is a possible D gene (6 bases). V was trimmed by 3 bases and J by 7 bases, leaving 13 bases between them. The germline gives CDR1 SGHRS, CDR2 YFSETQ. This CDR3 comprises 13 residues. Written as DNA, the CDR3 is TGCGCCAGCAGCTGGATACAGGGAGGTGGCTACACCTTC. Translation gives CASSWIQGGGYTF. Looking up the rest from reference TRBV5-1 and TRBJ1-2 gives the full variable domain: KAGVTQTPRYLIKTRGQQVTLSCSPISGHRSVSWYQQTPGQGLQFLFEYFSETQRNKGNFPGRFSGRQFSNSRSEMNVSTLELGDSALYLCASSWIQGGGYTFGSGTRLTVV.

The chain combines TRBV5-1 with TRBJ1-1, with D uncertain. Germline V gene sequence: CDR1 SGHRS, CDR2 YFSETQ. V gave up 4 bases and J gave up 0 bases, with 13 bases separating them. The CDR3 has 15 amino acids. In DNA, the CDR3 is TGCGCCAGCAGCAGGCAGACGGGCGTGAACACTGAAGCTTTCTTT. Amino acid sequence: CASSRQTGVNTEAFF.

The gene calls are TRBV11-2 and TRBJ1-6; no reliable D call. Germline V lookup: CDR1 SGHAT, CDR2 FQNNGV. Trimming stripped 1 base from V and 10 bases from J, with 14 bases between. The CDR3 totals 15 residues. CDR3 sequence reads: CASSLAGPKGSPLHF. In nucleotides, the CDR3 is TGTGCCAGCAGCTTAGCAGGCCCGAAGGGATCACCCCTCCACTTT. Based on the CDR3 plus reference TRBV11-2 and TRBJ1-6, the full variable domain is EAGVAQSPRYKIIEKRQSVAFWCNPISGHATLYWYQQILGQGPKLLIQFQNNGVVDDSQLPKDRFSAERLKGVDSTLKIQPAKLEDSAVYLCASSLAGPKGSPLHFGNGTRLTVT.

The chain couples TRBV4-1 to TRBJ2-1; D uncertain. V was clipped by 0 bases and J by 8 bases, with 17 bases between them. Germline CDR1 reads MGHRA; CDR2 reads YSYEKL. This CDR3 region has 16 residues. CDR3 residues: CASSQDPVDPDDEQFF. The DNA of the CDR3 is TGCGCCAGCAGCCAAGACCCGGTGGACCCCGATGATGAGCAGTTCTTC.

V is TRBV5-5 and J is TRBJ1-5, with unresolved D. V was cut by 0 bases and J by 4 bases, with 11 bases left in between. Germline assignment: CDR1 SGHKS and CDR2 YYEKEE (reference sequence). The CDR3 is 15 amino acids. This CDR3 reads CASSLAGQINQPQHF. As DNA, the CDR3 is TGTGCCAGCAGCTTGGCCGGTCAGATTAATCAGCCCCAGCATTTT.

The rearrangement uses TRBV6-5 and TRBJ1-3; D unclear. V was pared by 7 bases and J by 4 bases, with 17 bases between. Germline CDR1 MNHEY, CDR2 SVGAGI. The CDR3 totals 15 residues. The CDR3 reads CASTSQRAKGNTIYF. CDR3 DNA: TGTGCCAGCACCTCCCAACGGGCAAAGGGAAACACCATATATTTT.

This chain joins TRBV29-1 and TRBJ2-5, with 7 bases identical to TRBD2. The CDR3 has 13 residues. Germline V CDR1 and CDR2: SQVTM, ANQGSEA. Unmatched junction bases numbered 6, after V lost 3 bases and J lost 5 bases. The CDR3 region is CSVEGEGRETQYF. The DNA for the CDR3 is TGCAGCGTTGAGGGGGAGGGCCGGGAGACCCAGTACTTC.

The chain links TRBV5-1 to TRBJ2-1, with D maybe TRBD2 (5 bases). The germline V and J ends were trimmed by 1 base and 10 bases, with 12 bases remaining between them. CDR3 length equals 13 residues. CDR1 is SGHRS and CDR2 is YFSETQ in the germline V gene. The CDR3 nucleotides read TGCGCCAGCAGCTTGTACGCTAGCTGGGAGCAGTTCTTC. Translation gives CASSLYASWEQFF.

As concerns this clone: Other DNA sequences from this sample encode an identical CDR3 as well. The genes are TRBV4-2 and TRBJ2-2, with 7 bases aligning to TRBD1. Unmatched junction bases numbered 11, after V lost 3 bases and J lost 4 bases. CDR1 and CDR2 (germline): LGHNA, YNFKEQ. This CDR3 has 17 residues. This chain's CDR3 is CASSHPREGGPTGELFF. The CDR3 bases are TGTGCCAGCAGCCACCCAAGGGAAGGGGGCCCCACCGGGGAGCTGTTTTTT.

This chain connects TRBV11-3 to TRBJ2-2, with D perhaps TRBD1 (5 bases). In germline, CDR1 is SGHNT, CDR2 YENEEA. V lost 1 base and J lost 1, with 13 bases in between. This CDR3 is built from 17 residues. The chain's CDR3 is CASSLGGLLMNTGELFF. Written as DNA, the CDR3 is TGTGCCAGCAGCTTAGGGGGCTTGTTGATGAACACCGGGGAGCTGTTTTTT.

J is TRBJ2-7 and V is TRBV9; the D is unclear. Per germline, CDR1 SGDLS and CDR2 YYNGEE. Trimming shortened V by 0 bases and J by 2 bases, and 9 bases separated the two germline ends. The CDR3 is 14 amino acids. This CDR3 reads CASSVVATAYEQYF. In nucleotides, the CDR3 is TGTGCCAGCAGCGTAGTTGCTACAGCCTACGAGCAGTACTTC.

Many counts were recorded for this clone. The chain uses TRBV11-2 and TRBJ2-7; D unclear. Germline V gene lookup returns CDR1 SGHAT and CDR2 FQNNGV. V was pared by 1 base and J by 0 bases, with 10 bases between. CDR3 length: 15 residues. The CDR3 DNA reads as TGTGCCAGCAGCTTAGCGGGCGGTAGCTCCTACGAGCAGTACTTC. This encodes CASSLAGGSSYEQYF.

The gene calls are TRBV27 and TRBJ1-6; TRBD1 is a possible D gene (5 bases). The CDR3 loop spans 18 amino acids. With 2 bases removed from V and 0 bases from J, the gap between germline ends came to 14 bases. Germline CDR1 is MNHEY and CDR2 is SMNVEV (reference sequence). CDR3 DNA sequence: TGTGCCAGCAGTTTAAAGGGACTCGGACACTCCTATAATTCACCCCTCCACTTT. This translates into CASSLKGLGHSYNSPLHF.

The V call is TRBV18, the J call TRBJ2-3; the D gene is possibly TRBD2 (5 bases). This CDR3 has 13 residues. The germline V and J ends were trimmed by 0 bases and 5 bases, with 6 bases remaining between them. CDR1 and CDR2 (germline): KGHSH, LQKENI. CDR3 in amino acids: CASSPPGRDTQYF. The CDR3 DNA sequence: TGTGCCAGCTCACCACCGGGGAGAGATACGCAGTATTTT.

The rearrangement joins TRBV3-1 (or the pseudogene TRBV3-2) to TRBJ1-1; D gene unclear. From germline, CDR1 is LGHDT and CDR2 YNNKEL (reference sequence). V was cut by 0 bases and J by 11 bases, with 19 bases left in between. This CDR3 is built from 15 residues. This CDR3 is CASSQDLGGPLPAFF. The CDR3 DNA is TGTGCCAGCAGCCAAGATCTAGGAGGACCCCTCCCGGCTTTCTTT.

The chain carries TRBV14 and TRBJ2-1, with TRBD2 matching 9 bases. Losses at the gene ends were 4 bases for V and 7 bases for J; bases not matched to a gene: 5. Germline CDR1 SGHDN, CDR2 FVKESK. The CDR3 has 14 amino acids. CDR3 DNA sequence: TGTGCCAGCAGCCTAAGACTAGCGGTTAATGAGCAGTTCTTC. This encodes CASSLRLAVNEQFF.

The chain joins TRBV2 to TRBJ1-1; D might be TRBD1 (6 bases). Trimming left V 7 bases short and J 10 bases short, with 22 bases between. The CDR3 is 14 residues long. Germline V gene data show CDR1 as SNHLY and CDR2 as FYNNEI. The CDR3 DNA reads as TGTGCCAGCACTGTGCTACAGGGTACTCAGGGAGCTTTCTTT. Encoded protein: CASTVLQGTQGAFF. The full variable domain, rest sourced from reference TRBV2 and TRBJ1-1, is EPEVTQTPSHQVTQMGQEVILRCVPISNHLYFYWYRQILGQKVEFLVSFYNNEISEKSEIFDDQFSVERPDGSNFTLKIRSTKLEDSAMYFCASTVLQGTQGAFFGQGTRLTVV.

This sequence joins TRBV6-5 and TRBJ1-6, with 9 bases matching TRBD1. This CDR3 has 14 residues. V shed 5 bases and J 10 bases; nucleotides not matched to a gene: 6. Looked up from germline, CDR1 is MNHEY and CDR2 is SVGAGI. CDR3: CASSIRDRESPLHF. The CDR3 nucleotides read TGTGCCAGCAGTATACGGGACAGGGAATCACCCCTCCACTTT.

This clone was counted only a few times. J is TRBJ1-1 and V is TRBV7-2; TRBD1 is a possible D gene (6 bases). Germline V CDR1 and CDR2: SGHTA, FQGNSA. Trimming cost V 3 bases and J 3 bases, with 14 bases left between them. This CDR3 spans 15 amino acids. CDR3: CASSLRGEGYTEAFF. As DNA, the CDR3 is TGTGCCAGCAGCTTGAGGGGGGAGGGGTACACTGAAGCTTTCTTT.